This T cell receptor beta chain was captured in a study of Ad26.COV2.S vaccination and SARS-CoV-2 variants. In its sample, this clone was seen once. The germline CDR1 and CDR2 sequences are SGHRS and YFSETQ. Trimming took off 4 bases at V and 2 bases at J, with 19 bases between the two ends. CDR3 length: 18 amino acids. The table came from immunoSEQ multiplex PCR; TCRdb's copy has only in-frame clones and leaves some out. Of 510,000 or so clones listed, around 88% were seen once; the top ten hold roughly 13%. The sample's treatment: around 19 received Ad26.COV2.S at low or high dose, single or two shots; roughly five received placebo; per-sample allocation not given. Day 63 after the first injection of vaccine or placebo was the sampling time.

The sequence derives from a person aged 18 to 59 who received the Ad26.COV2.S COVID-19 vaccine or a placebo. The source was peripheral blood, collected in a trial of Ad26.COV2.S vaccine versus placebo. The chain links TRBV5-1 to TRBJ2-6; TRBD1 is a possible D gene (6 bases). CDR3 sequence reads: CASSPGMRGITGANVLTF. The CDR3 DNA reads as TGCGCCAGCAGCCCGGGGATGAGGGGGATCACTGGGGCCAACGTCCTGACTTTC.